This entry concerns a single T cell receptor (beta chain). No antigen is known for it. Per-base quality was not reported, and no clone a single base away is much larger than it. The data belong to a study of OX40 agonist ivuxolimab in advanced cancers. A note on the overall study: The costimulatory receptor OX40 (CD134) was targeted by ivuxolimab, a fully human IgG2 agonistic monoclonal antibody. Three dose-escalation patients achieved partial responses, one with hepatocellular carcinoma and two with cutaneous melanoma. Prior anti-PD-1, anti-PD-L1 or anti-CTLA-4 therapy was permitted, and checkpoint inhibitors had been received by roughly 42% of dose-escalation patients. Intravenous ivuxolimab was administered to patients every 2 weeks at six dose levels: 0.01, 0.1, 0.3, 1.5, 3 and 10 mg/kg. The purpose of peripheral TCRbeta sequencing was to test whether ivuxolimab changed TCR sequence diversity and led to clonal T-cell expansion. Of the roughly 53 patients in dose escalation, around 20 had hepatocellular carcinoma, approximately 15 had melanoma, 9 had renal cell carcinoma and 9 had head and neck cancer. The paper reports the monotherapy dose-escalation portion (N = 52 patients) of the phase I ivuxolimab trial. The dose-escalation cohort was 82.7% male with a mean age of approximately 60 years, ranging from roughly 20 to 80. What the research found in general, with its limitations: At doses of 0.1 to 3.0 mg/kg, clonal expansion of both CD4+ and CD8+ T cells in blood was seen between baseline and week 6. On average, CD8+ T cells showed more expanded clones than CD4+ T cells after ivuxolimab. Low levels of normalized T-cell clonal expansion were also seen in some patients who did not respond. The antigen specificity of the clonally expanded peripheral T cells was not determined. In the 0.1-3.0 mg/kg groups, partial responders had among the lowest normalized peripheral clonal expansion, particularly in CD8+ T cells.

Patients with a history of autoimmune disease or receiving systemic immunosuppression were excluded from the trial. Peripheral blood for TCR sequencing was drawn from every dose cohort at baseline, at cycle 4 day 1 and at cycle 7 day 1. The samples were drawn from a first-in-human, open-label, multicenter phase I dose-escalation trial of ivuxolimab. The trial enrolled adults with locally advanced or metastatic head and neck squamous cell, hepatocellular, melanoma or renal cell carcinoma. Before TCR sequencing, CD4+ and CD8+ T cells were separately sorted from peripheral blood. Relative to germline, V is 2 bases shorter and J is 8 bases shorter, with 15 bases between their ends. The CDR3, from cysteine to phenylalanine, totals 14 residues. The read is trimmed to its CDR3 DNA, 42 bases read in frame from base 1. CDR1 and CDR2, looked up from the germline V gene, are SGHTA and FQGNSA. Genomic DNA was extracted from sorted cells for sequencing of the TCRbeta CDR3 region. TCRbeta CDR3 regions were sequenced using the immunoSEQ Assay. TCRdb retrieved this table from immuneACCESS and kept in-frame rearrangements only. Not all clones are present; in checked studies, unresolved V genes account for under half, and no reason is known for the remainder. This sample lists some 60,000 clones; more than 80% were detected once. Jointly, the top ten make up 11% to 15% of the sample.

The rearranged segments are TRBV7-2 and TRBJ1-2; perhaps TRBD1 is the D gene, with 5 bases matching. The material sequenced was CD4+ or CD8+ T cells sorted from blood, taken in a trial of the OX40 agonist ivuxolimab. This clonotype originated in an adult with an advanced solid tumor such as melanoma, head and neck, liver or kidney cancer. The CDR3 has the sequence CASSLTRDAAGYTF. At the DNA level, the sequence is TGTGCCAGCAGCTTAACCCGGGACGCCGCGGGCTACACCTTC.